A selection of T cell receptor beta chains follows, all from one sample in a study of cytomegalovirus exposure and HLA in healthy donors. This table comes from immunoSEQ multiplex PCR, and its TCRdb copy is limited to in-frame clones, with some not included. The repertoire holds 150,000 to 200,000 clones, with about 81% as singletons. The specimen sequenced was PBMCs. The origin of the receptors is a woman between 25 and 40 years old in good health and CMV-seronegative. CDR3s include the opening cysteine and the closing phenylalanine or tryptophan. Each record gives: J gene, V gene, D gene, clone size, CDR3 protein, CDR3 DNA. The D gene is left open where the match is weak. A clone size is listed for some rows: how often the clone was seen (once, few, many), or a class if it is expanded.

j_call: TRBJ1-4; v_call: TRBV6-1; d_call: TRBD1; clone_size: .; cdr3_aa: CASSNDRVGEKLFF; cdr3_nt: TGTGCCAGCAGTAACGACAGGGTTGGGGAAAAACTGTTTTTT
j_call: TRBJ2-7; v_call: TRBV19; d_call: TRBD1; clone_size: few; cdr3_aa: CASSIFGRGKSEQYF; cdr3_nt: TGTGCCAGTAGTATCTTCGGCAGGGGGAAGTCCGAGCAGTACTTC
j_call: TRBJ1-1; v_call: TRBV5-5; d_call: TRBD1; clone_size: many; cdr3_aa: CASSYGTGNTEAFF; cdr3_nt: TGTGCCAGCAGCTACGGGACAGGGAACACTGAAGCTTTCTTT
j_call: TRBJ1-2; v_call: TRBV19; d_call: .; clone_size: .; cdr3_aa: CASSIGTGLVDGYTF; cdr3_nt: TGTGCCAGTAGTATAGGTACAGGGCTCGTCGATGGCTACACCTTC
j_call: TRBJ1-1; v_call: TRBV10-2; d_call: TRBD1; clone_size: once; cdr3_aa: CASRAIGQENTEAFF; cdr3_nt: TGCGCCAGCAGGGCAATTGGACAGGAGAACACTGAAGCTTTCTTT
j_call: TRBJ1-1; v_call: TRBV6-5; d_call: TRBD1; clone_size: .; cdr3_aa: CASLQGAGTEAFF; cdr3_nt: TGTGCCAGCTTACAGGGGGCGGGCACTGAAGCTTTCTTT
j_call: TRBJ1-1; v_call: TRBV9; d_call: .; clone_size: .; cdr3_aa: CASSARGTEAFF; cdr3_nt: TGTGCCAGCAGCGCCCGGGGCACTGAAGCTTTCTTT
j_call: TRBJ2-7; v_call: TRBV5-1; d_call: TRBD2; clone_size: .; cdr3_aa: CASSPGTTSYEQYF; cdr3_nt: TGCGCCAGCAGCCCGGGGACTACCTCCTACGAGCAGTACTTC
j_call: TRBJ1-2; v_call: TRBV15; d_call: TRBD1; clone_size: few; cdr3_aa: CATSTDRGASNYGYTF; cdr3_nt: TGTGCCACCAGCACGGACAGGGGCGCATCTAACTATGGCTACACCTTC
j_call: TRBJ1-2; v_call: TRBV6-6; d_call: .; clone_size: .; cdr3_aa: CASSYGQYYGYTF; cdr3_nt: TGTGCCAGCAGTTACGGACAGTACTATGGCTACACCTTC
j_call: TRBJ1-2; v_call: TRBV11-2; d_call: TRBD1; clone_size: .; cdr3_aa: CASSAATGGIYGYTF; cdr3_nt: TGTGCCAGCAGCGCAGCGACAGGGGGCATCTACGGCTACACCTTC
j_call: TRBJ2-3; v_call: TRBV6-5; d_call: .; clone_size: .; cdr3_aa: CASSYSISGTDTQYF; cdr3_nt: TGTGCCAGCAGTTACTCGATAAGCGGCACAGATACGCAGTATTTT
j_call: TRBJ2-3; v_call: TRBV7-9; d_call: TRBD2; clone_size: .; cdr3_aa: CASSLVAGGPDTQYF; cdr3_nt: TGTGCCAGCAGCTTAGTCGCGGGAGGGCCAGATACGCAGTATTTT
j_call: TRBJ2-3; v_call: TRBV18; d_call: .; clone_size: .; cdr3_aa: CASSPSGQSTDTQYF; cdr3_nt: TGTGCCAGCTCACCCTCAGGACAGAGCACAGATACGCAGTATTTT
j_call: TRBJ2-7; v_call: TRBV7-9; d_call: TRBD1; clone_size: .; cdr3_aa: CASSLKGQGPYEQYF; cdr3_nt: TGTGCCAGCAGCTTAAAGGGACAGGGGCCCTACGAGCAGTACTTC
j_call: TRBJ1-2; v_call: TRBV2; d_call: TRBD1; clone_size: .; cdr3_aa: CASKETGGYYGYTF; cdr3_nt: TGTGCCAGCAAAGAAACAGGGGGCTACTATGGCTACACCTTC
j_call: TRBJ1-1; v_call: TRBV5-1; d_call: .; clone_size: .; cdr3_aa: CASSWGRRGTEAFF; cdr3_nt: TGCGCCAGCAGCTGGGGCCGGAGGGGCACTGAAGCTTTCTTT
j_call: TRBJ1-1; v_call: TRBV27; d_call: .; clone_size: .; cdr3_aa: CASSLYPTANTEAFF; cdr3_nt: TGTGCCAGCAGTTTATATCCGACAGCGAACACTGAAGCTTTCTTT
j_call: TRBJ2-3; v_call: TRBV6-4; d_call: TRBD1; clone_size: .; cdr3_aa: CASSDSRQGETDTQYF; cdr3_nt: TGTGCCAGCAGTGACTCCCGACAGGGCGAAACAGATACGCAGTATTTT
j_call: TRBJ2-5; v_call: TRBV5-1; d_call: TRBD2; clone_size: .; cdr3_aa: CASRPSGTGQETQYF; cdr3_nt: TGCGCCAGCAGGCCAAGCGGGACCGGCCAGGAGACCCAGTACTTC
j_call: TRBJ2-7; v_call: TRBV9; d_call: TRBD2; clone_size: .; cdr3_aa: CASSVVPSGSYEQYF; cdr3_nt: TGTGCCAGCAGCGTAGTACCCAGCGGGAGCTACGAGCAGTACTTC
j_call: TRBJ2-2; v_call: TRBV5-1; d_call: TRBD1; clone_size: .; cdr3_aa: CASSDWQGDISGELFF; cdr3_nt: TGCGCCAGCAGCGACTGGCAGGGGGACATCTCCGGGGAGCTGTTTTTT
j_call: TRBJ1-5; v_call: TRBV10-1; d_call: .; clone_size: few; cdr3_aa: CASSRGSQPQHF; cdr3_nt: TGCGCCAGCAGTCGGGGTAGTCAGCCCCAGCATTTT
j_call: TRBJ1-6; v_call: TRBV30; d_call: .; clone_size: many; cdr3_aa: CAWRVGRGYNSPLHF; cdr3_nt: TGTGCCTGGAGGGTCGGGAGGGGTTATAATTCACCCCTCCACTTT
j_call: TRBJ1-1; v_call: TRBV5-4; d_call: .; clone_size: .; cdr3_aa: CASSLGGPSFIEAFF; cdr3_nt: TGTGCCAGCAGCTTGGGAGGCCCATCTTTTATTGAAGCTTTCTTT
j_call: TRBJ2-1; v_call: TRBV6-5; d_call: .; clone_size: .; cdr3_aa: CASSYRGSGTYNEQFF; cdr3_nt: TGTGCCAGCAGTTACAGGGGGAGCGGGACCTACAATGAGCAGTTCTTC
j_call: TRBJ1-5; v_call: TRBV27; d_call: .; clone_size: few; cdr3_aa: CASSSGRGWNQPQHF; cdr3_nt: TGTGCCAGCAGTTCCGGGCGGGGGTGGAATCAGCCCCAGCATTTT
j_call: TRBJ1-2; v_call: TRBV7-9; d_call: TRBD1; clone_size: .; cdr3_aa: CASSMPTGGLYGYTF; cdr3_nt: TGTGCCAGCAGCATGCCGACAGGGGGCCTCTATGGCTACACCTTC
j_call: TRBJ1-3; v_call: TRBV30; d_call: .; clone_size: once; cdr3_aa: CAWTPGGRRNTIYF; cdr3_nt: TGTGCCTGGACCCCGGGAGGCAGACGAAACACCATATATTTT
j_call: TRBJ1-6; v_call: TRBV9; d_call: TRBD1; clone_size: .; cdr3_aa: CASSLGTETYSPLHF; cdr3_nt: TGTGCCAGCAGCCTAGGGACAGAAACTTATTCACCCCTCCACTTT
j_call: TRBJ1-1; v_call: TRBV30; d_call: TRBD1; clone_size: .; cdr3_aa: CAWRRQGAGMNTEAFF; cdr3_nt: TGTGCCTGGAGGAGGCAGGGGGCCGGAATGAACACTGAAGCTTTCTTT
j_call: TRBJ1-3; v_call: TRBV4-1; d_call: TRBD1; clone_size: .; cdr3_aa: CASSQRQGVSIYF; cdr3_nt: TGCGCCAGCAGCCAGAGACAGGGGGTTTCCATATATTTT
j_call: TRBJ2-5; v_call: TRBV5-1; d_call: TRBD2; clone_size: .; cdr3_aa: CASDSGGAPEETQYF; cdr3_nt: TGCGCCAGTGATAGCGGGGGGGCCCCCGAGGAGACCCAGTACTTC
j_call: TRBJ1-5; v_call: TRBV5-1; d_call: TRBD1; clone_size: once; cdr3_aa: CASSSQGGNQPQHF; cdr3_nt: TGCGCCAGCAGCTCACAGGGGGGCAATCAGCCCCAGCATTTT
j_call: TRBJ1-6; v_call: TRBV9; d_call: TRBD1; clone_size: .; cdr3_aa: CASSQGEKSPLHF; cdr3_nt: TGTGCCAGCAGCCAGGGGGAGAAATCACCCCTCCACTTT
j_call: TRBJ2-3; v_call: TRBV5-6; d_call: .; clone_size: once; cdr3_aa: CASGLPEGQFTDTQYF; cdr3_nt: TGTGCCAGCGGCCTTCCGGAGGGACAGTTCACAGATACGCAGTATTTT
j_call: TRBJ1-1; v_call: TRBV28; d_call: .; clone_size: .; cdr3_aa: CASSGRTGPNTEAFF; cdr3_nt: TGTGCCAGCAGCGGACGAACAGGCCCGAACACTGAAGCTTTCTTT
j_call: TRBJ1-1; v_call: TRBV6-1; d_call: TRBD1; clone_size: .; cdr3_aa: CASSAGTANTEAFF; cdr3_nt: TGTGCCAGCAGTGCAGGGACAGCTAACACTGAAGCTTTCTTT
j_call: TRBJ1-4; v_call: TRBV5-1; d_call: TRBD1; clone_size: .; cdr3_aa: CASSSGQGNEKLFF; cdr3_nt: TGCGCCAGCAGCTCTGGACAGGGGAACGAAAAACTGTTTTTT
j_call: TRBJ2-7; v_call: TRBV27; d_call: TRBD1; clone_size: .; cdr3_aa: CASSKGQGSYEQYF; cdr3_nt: TGTGCCAGCAGTAAGGGACAGGGCTCCTACGAGCAGTACTTC
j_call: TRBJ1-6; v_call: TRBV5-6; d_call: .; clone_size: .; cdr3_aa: CASSFLGGRYNSPLHF; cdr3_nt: TGTGCCAGCAGCTTTTTGGGGGGAAGGTATAATTCACCCCTCCACTTT
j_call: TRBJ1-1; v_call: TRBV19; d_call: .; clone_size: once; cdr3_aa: CATTPWRGGNTEAFF; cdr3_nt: TGTGCCACCACCCCCTGGCGGGGGGGGAACACTGAAGCTTTCTTT
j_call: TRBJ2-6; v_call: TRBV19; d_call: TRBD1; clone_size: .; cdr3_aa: CASSRQGQSGANVLTF; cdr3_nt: TGTGCCAGTAGTCGACAGGGTCAGTCGGGGGCCAACGTCCTGACTTTC